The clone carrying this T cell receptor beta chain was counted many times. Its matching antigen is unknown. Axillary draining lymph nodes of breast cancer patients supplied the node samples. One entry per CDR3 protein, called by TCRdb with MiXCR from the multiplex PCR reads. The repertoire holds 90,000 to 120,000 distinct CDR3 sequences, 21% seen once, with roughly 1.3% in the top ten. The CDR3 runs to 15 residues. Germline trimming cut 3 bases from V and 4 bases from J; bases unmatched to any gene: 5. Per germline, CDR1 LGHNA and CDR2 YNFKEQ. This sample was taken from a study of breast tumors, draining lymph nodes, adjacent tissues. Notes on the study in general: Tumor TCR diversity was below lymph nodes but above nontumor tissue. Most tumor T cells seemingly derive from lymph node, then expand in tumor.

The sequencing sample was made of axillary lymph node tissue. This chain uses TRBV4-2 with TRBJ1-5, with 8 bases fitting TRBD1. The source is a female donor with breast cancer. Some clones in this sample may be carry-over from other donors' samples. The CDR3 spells CASSQDRQGNQPQHF. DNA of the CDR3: TGTGCCAGCAGCCAGGATAGACAGGGGAATCAGCCCCAGCATTTT.